A selection of T cell receptor beta chains follows, all from one sample in a study of blood T cell repertoires in COVID-19. Clones were read by immunoSEQ multiplex PCR, and TCRdb kept only the in-frame ones, dropping some. The sample includes about 240,000 clones, 83% of them seen just once. The sample consisted of PBMCs or T cells enriched from blood (not recorded which). The receptor set was obtained from a woman in her thirties or forties who had been exposed to COVID-19. CDR3s include the opening cysteine and the closing phenylalanine or tryptophan. D genes are given only for firm matches. Part of the rows lack a size; the others show once, few, many or a class for expanded clones.

>TRBD2|.|TRBJ2-5|TRBV5-4
CASSSAQNLLSGGLRTQYF
TGTGCCAGCAGCTCTGCCCAAAACCTACTTTCGGGGGGGCTTAGGACCCAGTACTTC
>.|.|TRBJ1-6|TRBV11-1
CASSKAGNNSPLHF
TGTGCCAGCAGCAAAGCAGGAAACAATTCACCCCTCCACTTT
>.|few|TRBJ1-5|TRBV7-6
CASSSGGQPQHF
TGTGCCAGCAGCTCCGGGGGTCAGCCCCAGCATTTT
>TRBD2|.|TRBJ2-7|TRBV27
CASSLVYPGGGEQYF
TGTGCCAGCAGTTTAGTTTATCCGGGAGGAGGAGAGCAGTACTTC
>TRBD1|.|TRBJ2-7|TRBV19
CASRGQGSGYEQYF
TGTGCCAGTAGAGGACAGGGGAGCGGCTACGAGCAGTACTTC
>.|.|TRBJ2-7|TRBV7-2
CASSSMSGGPYEQYF
TGTGCCAGCAGCTCCATGTCGGGGGGCCCCTACGAGCAGTACTTC
>.|.|TRBJ1-1|TRBV28
CASSLDLGQNTEAFF
TGTGCCAGCAGTTTAGATTTGGGGCAGAACACTGAAGCTTTCTTT
>.|.|TRBJ1-1|TRBV28
CASSPRGAAFF
TGTGCCAGCAGCCCCCGAGGAGCAGCTTTCTTT
>TRBD1|.|TRBJ1-6|TRBV4-2
CASSQDSETGYGSPLHF
TGTGCCAGCAGCCAAGATTCAGAGACAGGGTATGGTTCACCCCTCCACTTT
>TRBD1|.|TRBJ1-1|TRBV6-2/TRBV6-3
CASSYSQTRGLAFF
TGTGCCAGCAGTTACTCTCAAACGAGGGGGCTAGCTTTCTTT
>.|.|TRBJ1-2|TRBV27
CASSLSRDYGYTF
TGTGCCAGCAGTTTATCGCGGGACTATGGCTACACCTTC
>TRBD1|.|TRBJ1-2|TRBV18
CASSSSFSGTGGAVGYTF
TGTGCCAGCTCATCCTCCTTTTCCGGGACAGGGGGCGCGGTTGGCTACACCTTC
>.|few|TRBJ1-6|TRBV2
CASARHNSPLHF
TGTGCCAGCGCCAGGCATAATTCACCCCTCCACTTT
>TRBD1|few|TRBJ1-2|TRBV5-6
CASSWGTGKFDYTF
TGTGCCAGCAGCTGGGGGACAGGGAAGTTTGACTACACCTTC
>TRBD1|.|TRBJ2-7|TRBV6-4
CASSLPGQHSYEQYF
TGTGCCAGCAGCCTTCCGGGACAGCACTCCTACGAGCAGTACTTC
>.|.|TRBJ1-5|TRBV30
CAWRGRGANQPQHF
TGTGCCTGGAGGGGCCGGGGTGCTAATCAGCCCCAGCATTTT
>.|.|TRBJ2-7|TRBV5-1
CASSFQYEQYF
TGCGCCAGCAGCTTTCAATACGAGCAGTACTTC
>.|once|TRBJ1-6|TRBV7-2
CASSSRETFYNSPLHF
TGTGCCAGCAGCTCGCGGGAGACCTTTTATAATTCACCCCTCCACTTT
>TRBD1|.|TRBJ2-2|TRBV7-3
CASSIQGTGGELFF
TGTGCCAGCAGCATACAGGGGACGGGCGGGGAGCTGTTTTTT
>.|.|TRBJ1-1|TRBV19
CASSFDRTLGLNTEAFF
TGTGCCAGTAGTTTCGACCGAACCTTGGGGCTGAACACTGAAGCTTTCTTT